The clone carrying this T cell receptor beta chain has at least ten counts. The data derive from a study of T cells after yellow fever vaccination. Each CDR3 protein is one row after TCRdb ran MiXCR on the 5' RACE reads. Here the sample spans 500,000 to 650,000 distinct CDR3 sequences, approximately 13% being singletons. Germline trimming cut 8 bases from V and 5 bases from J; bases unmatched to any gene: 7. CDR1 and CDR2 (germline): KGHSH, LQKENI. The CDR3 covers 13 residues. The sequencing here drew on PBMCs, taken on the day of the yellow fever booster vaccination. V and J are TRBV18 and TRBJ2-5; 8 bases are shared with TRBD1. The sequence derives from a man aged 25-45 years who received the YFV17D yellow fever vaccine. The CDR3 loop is CASSPRGQETQYF. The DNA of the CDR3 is TGTGCCAGCAGTCCCAGGGGGCAGGAGACCCAGTACTTC.